The clone carrying this T cell receptor beta chain has more than one count but fewer than ten. Some clones are missing from TCRdb's copy, which holds only in-frame ones; the method was immunoSEQ multiplex PCR. The sample lists roughly 200,000 clones; around four fifths were seen once. The record originates from a study of blood T cell repertoires in COVID-19. Sequencing was done on a sample of peripheral blood. The source is an elderly woman with active or convalescent COVID-19.

The CDR3 DNA follows: TGTGCCAGCACCAGGGACTACCCCTACAATGAGCAGTTCTTC. Its translation is CASTRDYPYNEQFF. The rearrangement joins TRBV9 to TRBJ2-1, with 7 bases identical to TRBD2. The CDR3 sequence is 14 residues long. Germline V gene data show CDR1 as SGDLS and CDR2 as YYNGEE. Trimming at V came to 6 bases and at J to 2 bases, leaving 5 bases not matched to a gene. Complete variable domain (other parts from reference TRBV9 and TRBJ2-1): DSGVTQTPKHLITATGQRVTLRCSPRSGDLSVYWYQQSLDQGLQFLIQYYNGEERAKGNILERFSAQQFPDLHSELNLSSLELGDSALYFCASTRDYPYNEQFFGPGTRLTVL.